This record covers a single T cell receptor (beta chain). With V trimmed by 10 bases and J by 6 bases, 7 bases remained unmatched. The germline V gene encodes CDR1 SNHLY and CDR2 FYNNEI. This CDR3 is built from 13 residues. The data were taken from a study of shared clonotypes between healthy human individuals. Sequencing was performed with immunoSEQ multiplex PCR; in TCRdb, only in-frame clones are kept and a portion is missing. The sample lists 2 million to 2.5 million clones; nearly 97% were seen once. The sequencing sample was made of naive CD4+ T cells sorted from blood. Sample subset: CD45RA+ positively selected. The chain employs TRBV2 and TRBJ2-1; TRBD2 aligns across 9 bases. The receptor was isolated from a man between 18 and 35 years old in good health. The CDR3 sequence: CATGTSIGNEQFF. DNA of the CDR3: TGTGCCACCGGGACTAGCATAGGCAATGAGCAGTTCTTC.